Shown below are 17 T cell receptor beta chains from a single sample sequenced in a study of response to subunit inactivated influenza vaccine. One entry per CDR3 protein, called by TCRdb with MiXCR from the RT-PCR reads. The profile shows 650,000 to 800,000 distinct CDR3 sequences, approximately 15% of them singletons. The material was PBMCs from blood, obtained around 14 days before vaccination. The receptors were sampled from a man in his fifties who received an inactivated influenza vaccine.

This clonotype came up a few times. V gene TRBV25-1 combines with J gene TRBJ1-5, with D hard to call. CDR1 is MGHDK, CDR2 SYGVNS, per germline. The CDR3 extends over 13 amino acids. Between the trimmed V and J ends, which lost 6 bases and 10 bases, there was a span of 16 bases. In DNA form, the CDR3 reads TGTGCCAGCAGCGGGCCGATAGACTCCCCCCAGCATTTT. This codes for CASSGPIDSPQHF.

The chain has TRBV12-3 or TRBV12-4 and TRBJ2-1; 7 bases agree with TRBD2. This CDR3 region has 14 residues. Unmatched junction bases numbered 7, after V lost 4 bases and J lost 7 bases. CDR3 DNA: TGTGCCAGCAGTTCCGGGACTATAAAGAATGAGCAGTTCTTC. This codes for CASSSGTIKNEQFF.

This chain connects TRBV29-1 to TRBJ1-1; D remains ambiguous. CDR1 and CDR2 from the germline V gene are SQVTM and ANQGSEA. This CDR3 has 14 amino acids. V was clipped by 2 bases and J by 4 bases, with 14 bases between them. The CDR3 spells CSVEWGGFGTEAFF. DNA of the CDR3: TGCAGCGTTGAATGGGGAGGTTTTGGCACTGAAGCTTTCTTT.

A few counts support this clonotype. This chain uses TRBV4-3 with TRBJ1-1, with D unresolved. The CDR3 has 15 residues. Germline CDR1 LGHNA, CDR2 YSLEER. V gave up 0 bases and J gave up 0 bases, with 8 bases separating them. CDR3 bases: TGCGCCAGCAGCCAAGATTACCAGATGAACACTGAAGCTTTCTTT. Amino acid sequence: CASSQDYQMNTEAFF.

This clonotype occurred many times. The CDR3, as DNA: TGCGCCAGCAGCCAGGAGATCGGGGTGGAGGGTCAGCCCCAGCATTTT. It codes for CASSQEIGVEGQPQHF. V and J are TRBV4-3 and TRBJ1-5, with D unresolved. Germline V gene lookup returns CDR1 LGHNA and CDR2 YSLEER. The V end lost 3 bases, the J end lost 6 bases, and 18 bases lay between the germline ends. The CDR3 runs to 16 residues.

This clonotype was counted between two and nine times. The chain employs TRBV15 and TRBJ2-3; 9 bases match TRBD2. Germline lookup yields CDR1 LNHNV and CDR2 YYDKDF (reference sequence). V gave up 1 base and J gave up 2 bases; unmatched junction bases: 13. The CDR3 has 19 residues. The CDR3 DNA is TGTGCCACCAGCAGAGTGGGTTGGGTAAGCGGGAGGTACACAGATACGCAGTATTTT. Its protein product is CATSRVGWVSGRYTDTQYF.

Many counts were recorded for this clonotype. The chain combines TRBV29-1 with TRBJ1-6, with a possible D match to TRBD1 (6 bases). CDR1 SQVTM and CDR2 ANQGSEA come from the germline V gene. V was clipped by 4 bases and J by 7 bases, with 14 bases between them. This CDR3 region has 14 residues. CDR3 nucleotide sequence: TGCAGCGTTGGAACGGGGCAGGGGAATTCACCCCTCCACTTT. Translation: CSVGTGQGNSPLHF.

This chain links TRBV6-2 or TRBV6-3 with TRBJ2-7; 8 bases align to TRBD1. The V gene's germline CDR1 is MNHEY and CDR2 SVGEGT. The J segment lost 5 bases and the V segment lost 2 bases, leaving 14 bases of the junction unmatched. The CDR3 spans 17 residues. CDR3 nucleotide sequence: TGTGCCAGCAGTTACAGTTTCGAAACAGGGGGGTCGGACGAGCAGTACTTC. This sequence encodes CASSYSFETGGSDEQYF.

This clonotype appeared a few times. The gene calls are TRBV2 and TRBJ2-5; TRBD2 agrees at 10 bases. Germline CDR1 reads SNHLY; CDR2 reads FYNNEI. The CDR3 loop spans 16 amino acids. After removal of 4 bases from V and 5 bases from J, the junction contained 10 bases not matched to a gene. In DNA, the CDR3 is TGTGCCAGCAGTGGGGCAGCTAGCGGGAGCGGGGAGACCCAGTACTTC. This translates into CASSGAASGSGETQYF. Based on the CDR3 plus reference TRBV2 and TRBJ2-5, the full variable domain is EPEVTQTPSHQVTQMGQEVILRCVPISNHLYFYWYRQILGQKVEFLVSFYNNEISEKSEIFDDQFSVERPDGSNFTLKIRSTKLEDSAMYFCASSGAASGSGETQYFGPGTRLLVL.

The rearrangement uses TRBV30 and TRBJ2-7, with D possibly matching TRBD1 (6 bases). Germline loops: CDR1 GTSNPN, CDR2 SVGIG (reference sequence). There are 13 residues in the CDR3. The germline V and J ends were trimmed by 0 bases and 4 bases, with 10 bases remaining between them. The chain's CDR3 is CAWSVGGAYEQYF. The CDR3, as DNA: TGTGCCTGGAGTGTAGGGGGAGCATACGAGCAGTACTTC.

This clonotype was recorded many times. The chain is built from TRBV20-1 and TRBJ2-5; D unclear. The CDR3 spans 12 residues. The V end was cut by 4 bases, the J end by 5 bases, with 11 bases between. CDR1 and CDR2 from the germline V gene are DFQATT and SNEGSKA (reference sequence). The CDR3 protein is CSATPSVETQYF. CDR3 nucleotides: TGCAGTGCTACTCCCTCCGTGGAGACCCAGTACTTC.

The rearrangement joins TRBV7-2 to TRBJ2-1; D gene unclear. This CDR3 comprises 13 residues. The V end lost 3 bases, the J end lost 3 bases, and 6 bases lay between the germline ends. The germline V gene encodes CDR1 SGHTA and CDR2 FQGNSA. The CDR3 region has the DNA TGTGCCAGCAGCTTTACGGACTACAATGAGCAGTTCTTC. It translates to CASSFTDYNEQFF.

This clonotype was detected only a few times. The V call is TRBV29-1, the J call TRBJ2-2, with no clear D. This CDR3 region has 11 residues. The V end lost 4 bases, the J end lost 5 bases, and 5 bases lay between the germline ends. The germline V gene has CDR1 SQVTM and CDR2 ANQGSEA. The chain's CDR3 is CSVGITGELFF. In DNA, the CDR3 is TGCAGCGTTGGGATAACCGGGGAGCTGTTTTTT.

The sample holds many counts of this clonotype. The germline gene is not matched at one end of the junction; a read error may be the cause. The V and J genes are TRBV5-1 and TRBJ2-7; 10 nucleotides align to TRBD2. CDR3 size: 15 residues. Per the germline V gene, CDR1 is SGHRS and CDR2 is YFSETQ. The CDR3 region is CASSSLSGGSYEQYF. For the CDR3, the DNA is TGTGCCAGCAGTTCCCTTAGCGGGGGGAGCTACGAGCAGTACTTC.

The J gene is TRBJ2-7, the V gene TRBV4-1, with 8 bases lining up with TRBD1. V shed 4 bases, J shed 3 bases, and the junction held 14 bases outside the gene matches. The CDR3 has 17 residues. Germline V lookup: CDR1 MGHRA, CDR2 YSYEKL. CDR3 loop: CASSLLPPTGQGYEQYF. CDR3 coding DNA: TGCGCCAGCAGCCTCTTACCACCGACTGGACAGGGCTACGAGCAGTACTTC.

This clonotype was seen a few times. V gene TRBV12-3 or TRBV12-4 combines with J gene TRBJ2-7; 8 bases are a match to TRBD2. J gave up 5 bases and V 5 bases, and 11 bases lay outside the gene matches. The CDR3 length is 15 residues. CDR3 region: CASSLPAGLENEQYF. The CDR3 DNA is TGTGCCAGCAGTCTGCCGGCGGGACTAGAAAACGAGCAGTACTTC.

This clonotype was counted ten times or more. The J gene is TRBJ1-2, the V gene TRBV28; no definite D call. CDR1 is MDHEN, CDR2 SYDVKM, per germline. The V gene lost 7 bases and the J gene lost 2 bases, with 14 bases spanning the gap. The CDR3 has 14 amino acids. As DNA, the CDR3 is TGTGCCAGCACCCCGCCGGGGTACAACTATGGCTACACCTTC. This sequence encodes CASTPPGYNYGYTF.